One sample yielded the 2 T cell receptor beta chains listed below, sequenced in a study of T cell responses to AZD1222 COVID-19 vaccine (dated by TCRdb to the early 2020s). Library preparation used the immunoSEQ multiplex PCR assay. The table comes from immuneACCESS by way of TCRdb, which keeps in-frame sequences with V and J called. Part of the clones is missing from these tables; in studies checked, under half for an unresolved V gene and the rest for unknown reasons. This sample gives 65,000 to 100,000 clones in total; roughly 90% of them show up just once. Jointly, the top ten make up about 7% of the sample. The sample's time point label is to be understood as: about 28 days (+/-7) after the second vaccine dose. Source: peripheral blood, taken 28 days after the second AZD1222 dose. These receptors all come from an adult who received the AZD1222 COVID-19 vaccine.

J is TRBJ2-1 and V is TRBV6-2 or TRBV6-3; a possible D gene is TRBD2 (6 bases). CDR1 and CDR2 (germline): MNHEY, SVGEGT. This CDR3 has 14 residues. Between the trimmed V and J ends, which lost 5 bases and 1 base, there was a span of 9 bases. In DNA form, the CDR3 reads TGTGCCAGCAGTCACAGCGGGTCCTACAATGAGCAGTTCTTC. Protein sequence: CASSHSGSYNEQFF.

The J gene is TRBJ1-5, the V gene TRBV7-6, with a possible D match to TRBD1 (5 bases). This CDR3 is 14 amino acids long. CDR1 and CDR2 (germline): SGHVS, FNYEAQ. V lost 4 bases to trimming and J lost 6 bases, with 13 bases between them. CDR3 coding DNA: TGTGCCAGCAGCTCTCGGGACCGGGGTCAGCCCCAGCATTTT. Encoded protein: CASSSRDRGQPQHF.